The entry that follows covers one T cell receptor (beta chain) sequence. The sample belongs to a study of neoadjuvant anti-PD-1 for oral cavity cancer. Germline-derived CDR1 and CDR2 are SGHTA and FQGNSA. Trimming took 7 bases from V and 0 from J, leaving 11 bases between them. This CDR3 comprises 14 residues. The table came from immunoSEQ multiplex PCR; TCRdb's copy has only in-frame clones and leaves some out. The sample carries about 7,000 clones, around 50% recorded once. This TCR derives from a person between 35 and 79 years old with oral cavity squamous cell carcinoma. The input for sequencing was tumor tissue, taken before nivolumab (anti-PD-1) treatment. The chain combines TRBV7-2 with TRBJ2-3; tentative D call: TRBD1 (5 bases). The CDR3 DNA reads as TGTGCCAGCATGCGACAGCCGAGCACAGATACGCAGTATTTT. It translates to CASMRQPSTDTQYF.